These 16 T cell receptor beta chains share one sample of origin, sequenced in a study of vaccination effects on CD4 cells after COVID-19. Generated by immunoSEQ multiplex PCR, the TCRdb table keeps only in-frame clones and is missing some. The sample has about 72,000 clones, over 70% seen once; the top ten hold about 1.2%. These receptors lack a known antigen. Expansion with viral peptide pools was applied to antigen-specific CD4+ T cells by the ViraFEST assay prior to sequencing. Isolating CD4+ T cells followed less than 12 days of culture. Participants completed two doses of the BNT162b2 or mRNA-1273 vaccine. The sample consisted of CD4+ T cells from PBMCs cultured with HCoV-229E spike peptides, taken after COVID-19 vaccination. These receptor sequences come from a human donor who received a COVID-19 vaccine.

This clone was seen a handful of times. V usage is TRBV10-1 and J usage is TRBJ2-2, with a weak D call TRBD2 (6 bases). V dropped 5 bases and J dropped 2 bases, with 9 bases sitting between them. The CDR3 covers 14 residues. Germline V CDR1 and CDR2: WNHNN, SYGVQD (reference sequence). Here the CDR3 DNA reads TGCGCCAGCAGTAAGGAGGGAAACACCGGGGAGCTGTTTTTT. This translates into CASSKEGNTGELFF.

The V call is TRBV7-3, the J call TRBJ1-2; 7 bases map to TRBD1. The CDR3 runs 12 residues. V lost 4 bases, J lost 6 bases, and 2 bases stayed unmatched. Looked up from germline, CDR1 is SGHTA and CDR2 is FQGTGA. CDR3 nucleotides: TGTGCCAGCAGCTCGACAGGGCATGGCTACACCTTC. Protein sequence: CASSSTGHGYTF.

This chain joins TRBV12-3 or TRBV12-4 and TRBJ1-4; D perhaps matches TRBD1 (5 bases). V shed 4 bases and J shed 10 bases, with 10 bases lying between them. The CDR3 length is 12 residues. CDR3 residues: CASSWSGGKLFF. CDR3 bases: TGTGCCAGCAGTTGGTCTGGGGGAAAACTGTTTTTT.

The chain carries TRBV19 and TRBJ2-1; 9 bases fit TRBD2. The CDR3 runs to 18 residues. The V segment lost 6 bases and the J segment 8 bases; nucleotides outside the gene matches: 20. Germline V CDR1 and CDR2: LNHDA, SQIVND (reference sequence). CDR3 nucleotide sequence: TGTGCCAGTAGCAAAGGGAATAGCGGGGGCAATTCGGGGTATGAGCAGTTCTTC. Amino acid sequence: CASSKGNSGGNSGYEQFF. The whole variable domain, filled in from reference TRBV19 and TRBJ2-1, reads DGGITQSPKYLFRKEGQNVTLSCEQNLNHDAMYWYRQDPGQGLRLIYYSQIVNDFQKGDIAEGYSVSREKKESFPLTVTSAQKNPTAFYLCASSKGNSGGNSGYEQFFGPGTRLTVL.

A single count supports this clone. The rearrangement joins TRBV10-3 to TRBJ1-1, with D possibly TRBD1 on 6 matching bases. Germline CDR1 is ENHRY and CDR2 is SYGVKD. The CDR3 is 14 amino acids. Trimming left V 10 bases short and J 4 bases short, with 19 bases between. CDR3 bases: TGTGCCACCGAGGCTCTACCAGGGGTCACTGAAGCTTTCTTT. Translation: CATEALPGVTEAFF.

J is TRBJ1-6 and V is TRBV2, with D unclear. Germline V CDR1 and CDR2: SNHLY, FYNNEI. V was cut by 2 bases and J by 6 bases, with 8 bases left in between. The CDR3 runs to 14 residues. The CDR3 DNA reads as TGTGCCAGCAGTGAAAGGGCAGCTAATTCACCCCTCCACTTT. Its protein product is CASSERAANSPLHF.

The chain combines TRBV27 with TRBJ1-6; TRBD1 matches at 8 bases. The CDR3 loop spans 14 amino acids. The J segment lost 9 bases and the V segment lost 2 bases, leaving 3 bases of the junction unmatched. Looked up from germline, CDR1 is MNHEY and CDR2 is SMNVEV (reference sequence). CDR3: CASSLNRGGSPLHF. The CDR3, as DNA: TGTGCCAGCAGTTTAAACAGGGGGGGTTCACCCCTCCACTTT.

This clone was recorded only once. J is TRBJ1-5 and V is TRBV7-2, with 8 bases matching TRBD1. The CDR3 is 16 amino acids. Trimming cost V 5 bases and J 2 bases; bases outside gene matches: 8. Germline CDR1 SGHTA, CDR2 FQGNSA. The CDR3 bases are TGTGCCAGCAGCCTAACGCCGGGACAGGGCAATCAGCCCCAGCATTTT. Translating it yields CASSLTPGQGNQPQHF.

The J gene is TRBJ1-3, the V gene TRBV2; D call uncertain. The V gene lost 9 bases and the J gene lost 5 bases, with 14 bases spanning the gap. This CDR3 contains 13 residues. CDR1 is SNHLY, CDR2 FYNNEI, per germline. The DNA of the CDR3 is TGTGCCAGTAACACGGTGTCTAGAAACACCATATATTTT. Translating gives CASNTVSRNTIYF.

The chain links TRBV3-1 (or the pseudogene TRBV3-2) to TRBJ2-5, with 7 bases that match TRBD1. The CDR3 spans 14 residues. V dropped 0 bases and J dropped 6; count of bases not matched to a gene: 4. Germline V gene data show CDR1 as LGHDT and CDR2 as YNNKEL (reference sequence). The CDR3 reads CASSQDNRGQTQYF. The CDR3 bases are TGTGCCAGCAGCCAAGATAACAGGGGTCAGACCCAGTACTTC.

The chain uses TRBV6-5 and TRBJ1-1; D ambiguous. This CDR3 is 13 amino acids long. CDR1 is MNHEY and CDR2 is SVGAGI in the germline V gene. V dropped 6 bases and J dropped 4 bases, with 12 bases sitting between them. The CDR3 region is CASSRGEGTEAFF. The CDR3 DNA follows: TGTGCCAGCAGCCGTGGTGAGGGCACTGAAGCTTTCTTT.

In its sample, this clone was seen once. The rearrangement uses TRBV18 and TRBJ1-3; D is unclear. The CDR3 has 16 residues. CDR1 and CDR2 from the germline V gene are KGHSH and LQKENI. V was cut by 2 bases and J by 1 base, with 12 bases left in between. The CDR3 sequence: CASSPSPGASGNTIYF. The CDR3 nucleotides read TGTGCCAGCTCACCATCCCCGGGCGCTTCTGGAAACACCATATATTTT.

The V and J genes are TRBV6-4 and TRBJ1-1; D is ambiguous. V was cut by 3 bases and J by 1 base, with 9 bases left in between. CDR3 length equals 14 residues. Germline loops: CDR1 MRHNA, CDR2 SNTAGT. CDR3 in amino acids: CASSEKGSNTEAFF. In DNA, the CDR3 is TGTGCCAGCAGTGAGAAGGGTTCGAACACTGAAGCTTTCTTT.

V is TRBV19 and J is TRBJ2-6, with 9 bases matching TRBD1. Germline loops: CDR1 LNHDA, CDR2 SQIVND (reference sequence). CDR3 length: 18 residues. The ends lost 4 bases at V and 0 bases at J; junction bases unmatched: 7. CDR3 amino acids: CASSKRTGVASGANVLTF. In DNA, the CDR3 is TGTGCCAGTAGTAAAAGGACAGGGGTCGCCTCTGGGGCCAACGTCCTGACTTTC.

This clone was observed once. This rearrangement joins TRBV15 to TRBJ1-3, with D tentatively TRBD1 (6 bases). The CDR3 extends over 15 amino acids. The germline V and J ends were trimmed by 3 bases and 1 base, with 10 bases remaining between them. CDR1 is LNHNV and CDR2 is YYDKDF in the germline V gene (reference sequence). In nucleotides, the CDR3 is TGTGCCACCAGCAGGGTCAGGGGTTCTGGAAACACCATATATTTT. Residues: CATSRVRGSGNTIYF. Using reference TRBV15 and TRBJ1-3 for the parts outside the CDR3, the full variable domain is DAMVIQNPRYQVTQFGKPVTLSCSQTLNHNVMYWYQQKSSQAPKLLFHYYDKDFNNEADTPDNFQSRRPNTSFCFLDIRSPGLGDTAMYLCATSRVRGSGNTIYFGEGSWLTVV.

The chain combines TRBV28 with TRBJ1-1, with D unclear. The CDR3 is 15 amino acids. From germline, CDR1 is MDHEN and CDR2 SYDVKM. The ends were cut back, 2 bases at V and 0 bases at J, with 10 bases in the middle. The CDR3 DNA follows: TGTGCCAGCAGTTTAACCCCAGCCCTGAACACTGAAGCTTTCTTT. Amino acid sequence: CASSLTPALNTEAFF.